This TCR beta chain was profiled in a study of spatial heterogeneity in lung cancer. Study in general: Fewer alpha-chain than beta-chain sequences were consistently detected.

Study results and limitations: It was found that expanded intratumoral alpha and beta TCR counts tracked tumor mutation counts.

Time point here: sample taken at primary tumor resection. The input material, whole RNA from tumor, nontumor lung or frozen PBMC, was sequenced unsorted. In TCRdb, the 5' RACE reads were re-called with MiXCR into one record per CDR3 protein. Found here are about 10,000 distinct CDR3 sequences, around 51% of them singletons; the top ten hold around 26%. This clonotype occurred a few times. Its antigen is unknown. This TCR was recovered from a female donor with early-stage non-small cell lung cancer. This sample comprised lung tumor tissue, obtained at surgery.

The CDR3 sequence is CASSQQGRNTEAFF. The CDR3 nucleotides read TGTGCCAGCAGCCAACAGGGGAGAAACACTGAAGCTTTCTTT. This chain connects TRBV7-9 to TRBJ1-1, with 7 bases aligning to TRBD1. Germline lookup yields CDR1 SEHNR and CDR2 FQNEAQ (reference sequence). The length of the CDR3 is 14 residues. Trimming cost V 5 bases and J 2 bases; bases outside gene matches: 5.